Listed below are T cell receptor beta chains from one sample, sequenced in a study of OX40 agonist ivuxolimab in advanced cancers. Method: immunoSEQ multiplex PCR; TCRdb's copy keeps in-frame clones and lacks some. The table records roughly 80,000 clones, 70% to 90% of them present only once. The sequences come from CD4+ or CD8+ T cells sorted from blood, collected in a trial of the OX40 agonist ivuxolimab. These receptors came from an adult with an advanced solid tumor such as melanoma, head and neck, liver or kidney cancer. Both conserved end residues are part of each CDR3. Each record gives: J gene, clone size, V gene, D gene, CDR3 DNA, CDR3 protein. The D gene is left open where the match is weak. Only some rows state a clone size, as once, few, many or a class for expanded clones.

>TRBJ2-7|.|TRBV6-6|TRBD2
TGTGCCAGCCTCAGGAGCGGGGGGGGCTACGAGCAGTACTTC
CASLRSGGGYEQYF
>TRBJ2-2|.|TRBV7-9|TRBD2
TGTGCCAGCAGTCCGGGACTAGCGGGGGCCGGGGAGCTGTTTTTT
CASSPGLAGAGELFF
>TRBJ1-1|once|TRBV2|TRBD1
TGTGCCAGCAACGGGGACAGTTTGAACACTGAAGCTTTCTTT
CASNGDSLNTEAFF
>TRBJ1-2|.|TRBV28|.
TGTGCCAGCACCCGGGGACCGTCTGAGGGCTACACCTTC
CASTRGPSEGYTF
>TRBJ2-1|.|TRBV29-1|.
TGCAGCGCCGGGGTTACCTACAATGAGCAGTTCTTC
CSAGVTYNEQFF
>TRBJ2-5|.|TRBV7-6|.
TGTGCCAGCAGCTTAGATCGAGTCCAAGAGACCCAGTACTTC
CASSLDRVQETQYF
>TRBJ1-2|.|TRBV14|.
TGTGCCAGCAGCCAAGCAGCAGGCCGGATCTATGGCTACACCTTC
CASSQAAGRIYGYTF
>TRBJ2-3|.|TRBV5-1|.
TGCGCCAGCAGCTTGTTTTCAGATACGCAGTATTTT
CASSLFSDTQYF
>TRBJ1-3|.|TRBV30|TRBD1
TGTGCCTGGAGCAAAGACAGGGCTGGAAACACCATATATTTT
CAWSKDRAGNTIYF
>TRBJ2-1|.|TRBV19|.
TGTGCCAGTAGTATTTTGTCGGGGGGCGGGTCTGGCGAGCAGTTCTTC
CASSILSGGGSGEQFF
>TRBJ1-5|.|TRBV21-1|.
TGTGCCAGCAGCCCCGGACGGACAAATCAGCCCCAGCATTTT
CASSPGRTNQPQHF
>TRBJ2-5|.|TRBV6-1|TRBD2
TGTGCCAGCAGCCCGCGTAGCGGGGGGGCTGGGACCCAGTACTTC
CASSPRSGGAGTQYF
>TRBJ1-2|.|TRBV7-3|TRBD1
TGTGCCAGCAGCCCGACAGGGGGCGTGGATGGCTACACCTTC
CASSPTGGVDGYTF
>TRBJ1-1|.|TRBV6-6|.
TGTGCCAGCAGTTACAGTTACAGATCGAACACTGAAGCTTTCTTT
CASSYSYRSNTEAFF
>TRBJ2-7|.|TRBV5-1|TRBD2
TGCGCCAGCAGCCTGGGCGGCGGCGGGGGGGTACCCTACGAGCAGTACTTC
CASSLGGGGGVPYEQYF
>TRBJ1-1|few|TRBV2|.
TGTGCCACCGTACGGGTCAGGGACACTGAAGCTTTCTTT
CATVRVRDTEAFF
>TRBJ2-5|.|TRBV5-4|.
TGTGCCAGCAGCTCCCCTTCGGGGGACCAAGAGACCCAGTACTTC
CASSSPSGDQETQYF
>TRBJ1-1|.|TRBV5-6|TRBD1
TGTGCCAGCAGCTTGGACAGGGGGCACGCGGACACTGAAGCTTTCTTT
CASSLDRGHADTEAFF
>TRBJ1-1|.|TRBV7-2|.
TGTGCCAGCAGCCCAACATCGAGGGGGGGTTTTGGCACTGAAGCTTTCTTT
CASSPTSRGGFGTEAFF
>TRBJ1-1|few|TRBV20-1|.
TGCAGTGCTCCGACGGCGATTGAAGCTTTCTTT
CSAPTAIEAFF
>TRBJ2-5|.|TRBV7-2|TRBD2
TGTGCCAGCAGCTTCCAGCGGGGCGAAGAGACCCAGTACTTC
CASSFQRGEETQYF
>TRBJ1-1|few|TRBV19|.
TGTGCCAGTAGTCCCCGAAGGAGCACTGAAGCTTTCTTT
CASSPRRSTEAFF
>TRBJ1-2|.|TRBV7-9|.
TGTGCCAGCAGCTTAGCGGACTCCCAAGGGGATGGCTACACCTTC
CASSLADSQGDGYTF
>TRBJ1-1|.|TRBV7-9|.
TGTGCCAGCAGCCCAAGACTCCTCCTGGGCACTGAAGCTTTCTTT
CASSPRLLLGTEAFF
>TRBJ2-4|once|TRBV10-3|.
TGTGCCATCAGTGGTGGATGGGAAGGGGCCAAAAACATTCAGTACTTC
CAISGGWEGAKNIQYF
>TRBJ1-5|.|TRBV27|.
TGTGCCAGCAGTTTATTGTCAGGAGAGGCGATTCAGCCCCAGCATTTT
CASSLLSGEAIQPQHF
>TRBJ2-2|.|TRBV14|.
TGTGCCAGCAGCCAAGTCGGGGCCGGCACCGGGGAGCTGTTTTTT
CASSQVGAGTGELFF
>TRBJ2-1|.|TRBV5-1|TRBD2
TGCGCCAGCAGCTCCCCTAGCGGGGGGTCGAATGAGCAGTTCTTC
CASSSPSGGSNEQFF
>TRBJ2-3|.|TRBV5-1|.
TGCGCCAGCGGCGGTGGACAGACGAGACTCGATACGCAGTATTTT
CASGGGQTRLDTQYF
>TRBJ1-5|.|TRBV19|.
TGTGCCAGTAGTATTTGGGGGCGGGGTGGCTCACCCCAGCATTTT
CASSIWGRGGSPQHF
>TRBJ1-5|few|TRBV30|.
TGTGCCTGGAGGGACAGTGGGGCAGAGAGGCCCCAGCATTTT
CAWRDSGAERPQHF
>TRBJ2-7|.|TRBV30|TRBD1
TGTGCCTGGAGTGCCGGACAGGGAGTTTACGAGCAGTACTTC
CAWSAGQGVYEQYF
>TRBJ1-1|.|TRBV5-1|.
TGCGCCAGCAGCTTGGGGACGGTGAACACTGAAGCTTTCTTT
CASSLGTVNTEAFF
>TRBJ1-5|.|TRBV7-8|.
TGTGCCAGCAGCCTCAATAGCAATCAGCCCCAGCATTTT
CASSLNSNQPQHF
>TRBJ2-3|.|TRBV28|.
TGTGCCAGCACCCCATCGGGGGTTTGGACAGATACGCAGTATTTT
CASTPSGVWTDTQYF
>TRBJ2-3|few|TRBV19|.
TGTGCCAGTAGTGTGAACACAGATACGCAGTATTTT
CASSVNTDTQYF
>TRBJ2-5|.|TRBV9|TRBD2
TGTGCCAGCAGCGTAGCTACGACTAGCGGAGAGACCCAGTACTTC
CASSVATTSGETQYF
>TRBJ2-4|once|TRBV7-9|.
TGTGCCAGCAGCTTAGGAAGGGCGGGAGCCAAAAACATTCAGTACTTC
CASSLGRAGAKNIQYF
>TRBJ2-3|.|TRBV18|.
TGTGCCAGCTCACCCAGACTTGGAGGCCGGGATACGCAGTATTTT
CASSPRLGGRDTQYF
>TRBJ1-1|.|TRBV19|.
TGTGCCAGCCTCCCGAGGACAGCGAAAACTGAAGCTTTCTTT
CASLPRTAKTEAFF
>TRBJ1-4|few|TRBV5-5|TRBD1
TGTGCCAGCAGCCCTACAGGGGCCATAGGTGAAAAACTGTTTTTT
CASSPTGAIGEKLFF
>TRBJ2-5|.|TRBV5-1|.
TGCGCCAGCAGCTTAACGGCAGAGACCCAGTACTTC
CASSLTAETQYF
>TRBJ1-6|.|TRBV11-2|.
TGTGCCAGCAGCGTATACCAGGGCCATAATTCACCCCTCCACTTT
CASSVYQGHNSPLHF
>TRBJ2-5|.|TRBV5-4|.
TGTGCCAGCAGCTTGTTTCCGGGGCTAGTTGCGGGAGAGACCCAGTACTTC
CASSLFPGLVAGETQYF
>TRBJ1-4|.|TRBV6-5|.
TGTGCCAGCAGTTACGGGTCAGGGGACGTTAGTGAAAAACTGTTTTTT
CASSYGSGDVSEKLFF
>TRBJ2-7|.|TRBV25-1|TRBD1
TGTGCCAGCAGTGGGCGGACAGGGGGTGACTACGAGCAGTACTTC
CASSGRTGGDYEQYF
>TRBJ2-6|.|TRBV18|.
TGTGCCAGCTCACCTCGTGTAGTGGTCCCCGGTTCTGGGGCCAACGTCCTGACTTTC
CASSPRVVVPGSGANVLTF
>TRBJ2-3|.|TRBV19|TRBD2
TGTGCCAGTAGTACTCTAGCGGGAGGAGCAGATACGCAGTATTTT
CASSTLAGGADTQYF
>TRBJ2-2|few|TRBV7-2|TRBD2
TGTGCCAGCAGCTATAGCGGGGGGGCCAGGGAGCTGTTTTTT
CASSYSGGARELFF
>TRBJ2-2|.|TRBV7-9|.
TGTGCCAGCAGCCTAACGGTGGACACCGGGGAGCTGTTTTTT
CASSLTVDTGELFF
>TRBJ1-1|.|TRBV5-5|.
TGTGCCAGCAGCCCGGCTGGCCAGCAGAACACTGAAGCTTTCTTT
CASSPAGQQNTEAFF
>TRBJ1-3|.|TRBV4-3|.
TGCGCCAGCAGCCAAGATTTAGGACCGGCCGGAAACACCATATATTTT
CASSQDLGPAGNTIYF
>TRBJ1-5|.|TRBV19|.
TGTGCCAGTAGGTCCCGCCAGGTAGGCAATCAGCCCCAGCATTTT
CASRSRQVGNQPQHF
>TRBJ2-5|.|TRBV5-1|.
TGCGCCAGCAGCTTGGACATCACAGGGTTCGGGGAGACCCAGTACTTC
CASSLDITGFGETQYF
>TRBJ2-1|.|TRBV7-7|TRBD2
TGTGCCAGCAGCCCCGGGGGAGGGAACAATGAGCAGTTCTTC
CASSPGGGNNEQFF
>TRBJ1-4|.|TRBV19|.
TGTGCCAGTACCTGGGACTTACAGACTGGAAAACTGTTTTTT
CASTWDLQTGKLFF
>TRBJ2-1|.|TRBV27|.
TGTGCCTCCCGAAGGGGGTATGAGCAGTTCTTC
CASRRGYEQFF